This is a list of T cell receptor beta chains from one sample in a study of shared clonotypes between healthy human individuals. Some clones are missing from TCRdb's copy, which holds only in-frame ones; the method was immunoSEQ multiplex PCR. The sample lists hundreds of thousands of clones; roughly four fifths were seen once. Sequencing used PBMCs. The receptors here all came from a woman aged 40 to 49 in good health. Some clones in this sample may be carry-over from other donors' samples. Each CDR3 is given with its conserved first and last residue. The D gene is left open where the match is weak. Size is omitted from some rows. Given values are once, few, many or a class for expanded clones.

v_gene	d_gene	j_gene	abundance	CDR3nt	CDR3aa
TRBV7-6	NA	TRBJ1-1	NA	TGTGCCAGCAGCGCCGGGACGGTGAACACTGAAGCTTTCTTT	CASSAGTVNTEAFF
TRBV20-1	NA	TRBJ2-1	once	TGCAGTGCTAGCCTCGCCGAGCAGTTCTTC	CSASLAEQFF
TRBV28	NA	TRBJ1-2	NA	TGTGCCAGCCAGACAACCAACTATGGCTACACCTTC	CASQTTNYGYTF
TRBV18	NA	TRBJ2-3	NA	TGTGCCAGCTCACGGATCACAGATACGCAGTATTTT	CASSRITDTQYF
TRBV30	NA	TRBJ1-5	many	TGTGCCTGGGGTAATCCCAACAATCAGCCCCAGCATTTT	CAWGNPNNQPQHF
TRBV7-9	NA	TRBJ1-2	NA	TGTGCCAGCAGCTTAGCGTCAGTTCGGACAGCCACTAACTATGGCTACACCTTC	CASSLASVRTATNYGYTF
TRBV28	NA	TRBJ2-7	few	TGTGCCAGCAGTTTACGGAGTCACCTAAACTACGAGCAGTACTTC	CASSLRSHLNYEQYF
TRBV6-1	TRBD1	TRBJ1-2	once	TGTGCCAGCACCCCGCCGGGACAGTACTATGGCTACACCTTC	CASTPPGQYYGYTF
TRBV2	TRBD2	TRBJ2-1	NA	TGTGCCAGCAGTCTAGCGGGACATGGCAATGAGCAGTTCTTC	CASSLAGHGNEQFF
TRBV7-9	NA	TRBJ2-3	NA	TGTGCCAGCAGCTCCCTACGAGGCACAGATACGCAGTATTTT	CASSSLRGTDTQYF
TRBV11-2	NA	TRBJ2-6	NA	TGTGCCAGCAGCTCGGGACGAAACTCTGGGGCCAACGTCCTGACTTTC	CASSSGRNSGANVLTF
TRBV4-2	NA	TRBJ2-1	NA	TGTGCCAGCAGCCAAGAAAGGAGTTCTGGTGAGCAGTTCTTC	CASSQERSSGEQFF
TRBV2	NA	TRBJ2-2	few	TGTGCCAGCAGTGTACAAAGTAGAACGAACACCGGGGAGCTGTTTTTT	CASSVQSRTNTGELFF
TRBV7-9	TRBD2	TRBJ2-7	NA	TGTGCCAGCAGCCTAGCGGGAGTGGTTTCCGAGCAGTACTTC	CASSLAGVVSEQYF
TRBV6-6	NA	TRBJ1-1	many	TGTGCCAGCAGTCACATGAACACTGAAGCTTTCTTT	CASSHMNTEAFF
TRBV30	NA	TRBJ1-6	NA	TGTGCCTGGCAGAGCTCCTATAATTCACCCCTCCACTTT	CAWQSSYNSPLHF
TRBV5-6	NA	TRBJ2-5	NA	TGTGCCAGCAGCTTGGAGGGACTGGTAGGGGAGACCCAGTACTTC	CASSLEGLVGETQYF
TRBV7-9	NA	TRBJ1-5	once	TGTGCCAGCAGCCCGATGGGGGGATTAGGCAATCAGCCCCAGCATTTT	CASSPMGGLGNQPQHF
TRBV5-1	NA	TRBJ1-2	few	TGCGCCAGCAGCTTGGGGGGTAACTATGGCTACACCTTC	CASSLGGNYGYTF
TRBV19	NA	TRBJ1-2	NA	TGTGCCAGTAGTATAGGACCGCACTATGGCTACACCTTC	CASSIGPHYGYTF